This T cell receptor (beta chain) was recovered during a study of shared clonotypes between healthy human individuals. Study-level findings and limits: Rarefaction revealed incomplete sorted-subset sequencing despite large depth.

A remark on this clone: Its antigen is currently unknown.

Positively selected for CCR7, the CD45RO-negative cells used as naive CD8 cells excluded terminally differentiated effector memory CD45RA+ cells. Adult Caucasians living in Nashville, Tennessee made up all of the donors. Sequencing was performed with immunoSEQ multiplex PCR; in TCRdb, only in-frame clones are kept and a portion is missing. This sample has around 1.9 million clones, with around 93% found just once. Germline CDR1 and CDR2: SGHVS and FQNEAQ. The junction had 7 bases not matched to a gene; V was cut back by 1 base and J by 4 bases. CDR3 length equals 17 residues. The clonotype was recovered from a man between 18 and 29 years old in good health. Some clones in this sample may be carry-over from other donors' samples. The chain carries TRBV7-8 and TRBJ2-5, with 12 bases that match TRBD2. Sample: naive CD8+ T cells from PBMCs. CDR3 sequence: CASSLVRLAGDTETQYF. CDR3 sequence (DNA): TGTGCCAGCAGCTTAGTTCGACTAGCGGGAGATACAGAGACCCAGTACTTC.